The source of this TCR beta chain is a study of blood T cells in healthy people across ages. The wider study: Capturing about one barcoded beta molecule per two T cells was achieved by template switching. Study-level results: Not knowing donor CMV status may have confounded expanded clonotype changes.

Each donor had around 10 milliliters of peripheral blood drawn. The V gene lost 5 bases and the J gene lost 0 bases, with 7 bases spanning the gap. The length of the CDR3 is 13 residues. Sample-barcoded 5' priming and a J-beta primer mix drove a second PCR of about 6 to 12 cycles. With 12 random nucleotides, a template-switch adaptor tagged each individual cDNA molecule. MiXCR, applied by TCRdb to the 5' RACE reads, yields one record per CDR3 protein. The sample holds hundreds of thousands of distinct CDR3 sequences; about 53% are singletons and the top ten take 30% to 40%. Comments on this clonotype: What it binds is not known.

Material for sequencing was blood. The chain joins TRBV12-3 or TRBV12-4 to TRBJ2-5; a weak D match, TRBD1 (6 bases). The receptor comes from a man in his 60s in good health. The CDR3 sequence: CASSKGDQETQYF. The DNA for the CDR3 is TGTGCCAGCAGTAAGGGGGACCAAGAGACCCAGTACTTC.